The clone carrying this TCR beta chain was counted a single time. What it binds is unknown. This record comes from a study of resident and recirculating memory T cells in vitiligo. In the study overall: Samples were epidermis from two lesional and two nonlesional sites, plus PBMCs. Study outcomes and limitations: Non-conserved TCRs across sites and patients suggested distinct clones per lesion.

Here immunoSEQ multiplex PCR was the method, and the copy in TCRdb shows in-frame clones only, minus some. The sample carries around 76,000 clones, 90% to 95% recorded once. This TCR was recovered from a male donor with vitiligo. The sequenced material came from blood.

The CDR3 protein is CASSLSGRQGLSSTDTQYF. For the CDR3, the DNA is TGTGCCAGCAGCTTATCCGGGAGACAGGGCCTTTCTAGCACAGATACGCAGTATTTT. The chain is built from TRBV7-3 and TRBJ2-3, with a tentative D call TRBD1 (7 bases). From germline, CDR1 is SGHTA and CDR2 FQGTGA. The CDR3 has 19 residues. The ends were cut back, 2 bases at V and 0 bases at J, with 21 bases in the middle.